The 30 T cell receptor beta chains below come from one sample, sequenced in a study of identical twins (TCRdb year 2016). Library preparation was by 5' RACE. Sequencing instrument: Illumina HiSeq 2000. TCRdb's own reprocessing of the public reads used fastp at Q25 and MiXCR and kept productive beta chains. Each CDR3 protein appears once, grouped with its most common genes and DNA. For this sample the table gives 200,000 or so distinct CDR3 sequences, of which less than 20% were detected only once. The ten largest clones represent 35% to 50% of the sample. These data also featured in a second study, about T cells expressing NK-cell markers.

Sequenced input: CD8+ T cells sorted from blood. Receptors originate from a woman aged 18-30 years in good health.

This clonotype showed up just a few times. This rearrangement joins TRBV4-3 to TRBJ2-7; no firm D call. This CDR3 has 15 residues. The V end lost 4 bases, the J end lost 0 bases, and 13 bases lay between the germline ends. Germline V gives CDR1 LGHNA, CDR2 YSLEER. For the CDR3, the DNA is TGCGCCAGCAGCCCTCTGATGGGAAACTCCTACGAGCAGTACTTC. This encodes CASSPLMGNSYEQYF.

At least ten counts were recorded for this clonotype. The chain joins TRBV7-9 to TRBJ1-2; a possible D gene is TRBD1 (5 bases). From germline, CDR1 is SEHNR and CDR2 FQNEAQ (reference sequence). The V end was cut by 5 bases, the J end by 0 bases, with 19 bases between. The CDR3 runs 17 residues. The CDR3 reads CASSGLTTDFSNYGYTF. The CDR3 DNA reads TGTGCCAGCAGCGGTTTGACGACAGACTTTTCTAACTATGGCTACACCTTC.

This clonotype has a count of ten or more. The rearrangement uses TRBV9 and TRBJ2-7; TRBD1 agrees at 9 bases. Germline assignment: CDR1 SGDLS and CDR2 YYNGEE. The CDR3 runs 14 residues. Trimming at V came to 8 bases and at J to 3 bases, leaving 9 bases not matched to a gene. CDR3 nucleotide sequence: TGTGCCAGTTCTCCCGGGACAGGGTTCTACGAGCAGTACTTC. Its protein product is CASSPGTGFYEQYF.

The CDR3, as DNA: TGTGCCAGCAGTTTACCGGGACAGGGTGAGAATGAGCAGTTCTTC. Its translation is CASSLPGQGENEQFF. J is TRBJ2-1 and V is TRBV12-3 or TRBV12-4, with 9 nucleotides matching TRBD1. Trimming took 2 bases from V and 7 from J; bases not matched to a gene: 6. The CDR3 totals 15 residues.

This clonotype was detected only a few times. The chain is built from TRBV10-3 and TRBJ2-1, with 8 bases aligning to TRBD2. Germline V gives CDR1 ENHRY, CDR2 SYGVKD. The V gene end was trimmed by 0 bases and the J gene end by 9 bases; junction bases not matched to a gene: 7. The CDR3 totals 15 residues. CDR3 protein: CAISESSGLAGEQFF. The CDR3 DNA reads as TGTGCCATCAGTGAGTCTTCGGGGCTAGCGGGTGAGCAGTTCTTC.

This chain joins TRBV6-5 and TRBJ2-1, with 11 positions matching TRBD2. CDR3 length: 14 residues. The V gene's germline CDR1 is MNHEY and CDR2 SVGAGI. Unmatched junction bases numbered 6, after V lost 7 bases and J lost 7 bases. CDR3 DNA: TGTGCCAGCAATTTATCTAGCGGGGGGAATGAGCAGTTCTTC. Its translation is CASNLSSGGNEQFF.

The chain carries TRBV29-1 and TRBJ2-7; 9 bases agree with TRBD2. The germline V gene encodes CDR1 SQVTM and CDR2 ANQGSEA. V shed 7 bases, J shed 0 bases, and the junction held 4 bases outside the gene matches. This CDR3 is 13 amino acids long. CDR3 sequence reads: CSAAGGPSYEQYF. The CDR3 coding sequence is TGCAGCGCTGCGGGGGGGCCCTCCTACGAGCAGTACTTC.

This chain links TRBV29-1 with TRBJ1-2; D may be TRBD1 (5 bases). The CDR3 is made up of 14 amino acids. Trimming removed 5 bases from V and 7 bases from J, with 20 bases in between. From germline, CDR1 is SQVTM and CDR2 ANQGSEA. The CDR3 DNA reads TGCAGCGTTTACGGGGACGGAGGGAAGGGTGGCTACACCTTC. This translates into CSVYGDGGKGGYTF.

The rearrangement uses TRBV28 and TRBJ2-5, with 10 bases identical to TRBD2. The CDR3 runs to 17 residues. J gave up 4 bases and V 3 bases, and 11 bases lay outside the gene matches. Per germline, CDR1 MDHEN and CDR2 SYDVKM. The chain's CDR3 is CASSFDLAGDLLETQYF. As DNA, the CDR3 is TGTGCCAGCAGTTTTGACCTAGCGGGAGACCTTTTAGAGACCCAGTACTTC.

J is TRBJ2-1 and V is TRBV5-5, with 8 bases identical to TRBD2. Germline CDR1 and CDR2: SGHKS and YYEKEE (reference sequence). Trimming cost V 1 base and J 9 bases; bases outside gene matches: 18. The CDR3 is 18 residues long. CDR3 region: CASSLRSTGLVKGAEQFF. In DNA form, the CDR3 reads TGTGCCAGCAGCTTGAGGTCAACGGGACTAGTGAAGGGTGCTGAGCAGTTCTTC.

J is TRBJ1-1 and V is TRBV20-1; possible D gene TRBD1, 5 bases. Trimming removed 1 base from V and 1 base from J, with 13 bases in between. CDR1 and CDR2 from the germline V gene are DFQATT and SNEGSKA (reference sequence). The CDR3 runs to 15 residues. The CDR3 DNA follows: TGCAGTGCTAGAGGCCTTGGGACGGGGAACACTGAAGCTTTCTTT. This gives the protein CSARGLGTGNTEAFF.

The rearrangement joins TRBV30 to TRBJ1-1, with D unresolved. The V gene lost 5 bases and the J gene lost 6 bases, with 13 bases spanning the gap. CDR1 is GTSNPN, CDR2 SVGIG, per germline (reference sequence). This CDR3 has 12 amino acids. CDR3 sequence: CAWVGISAEAFF. CDR3 in DNA: TGTGCCTGGGTTGGCATATCGGCTGAAGCTTTCTTT.

V gene TRBV27 combines with J gene TRBJ2-1; 8 bases fit TRBD1. The V segment lost 5 bases and the J segment 4 bases; nucleotides outside the gene matches: 16. CDR1 and CDR2 from the germline V gene are MNHEY and SMNVEV (reference sequence). The CDR3 totals 18 residues. CDR3 nucleotides: TGTGCCAGCAGTCTCAGGGTCCCCCGGGACAGGACTTACAATGAGCAGTTCTTC. Protein product: CASSLRVPRDRTYNEQFF.

The CDR3 loop is CATSDLVEQFF. The CDR3 DNA reads TGTGCCACCAGTGATTTGGTCGAGCAGTTCTTC. The J gene is TRBJ2-1, the V gene TRBV24-1; D uncertain. The V end was cut by 0 bases, the J end by 10 bases, with 3 bases between. The CDR3 has 11 residues. Germline lookup yields CDR1 KGHDR and CDR2 SFDVKD.

This clonotype has just a few counts. The chain combines TRBV7-3 with TRBJ2-3, with no clear D. The CDR3 sequence is 15 residues long. The V gene lost 6 bases and the J gene lost 6 bases, with 19 bases spanning the gap. In germline, CDR1 is SGHTA, CDR2 FQGTGA. In DNA, the CDR3 is TGTGCCAGCAGTATGACCCTCGGGTTTTTCGATACGCAGTATTTT. It is translated as CASSMTLGFFDTQYF.

The chain uses TRBV6-1 and TRBJ1-2; D may be TRBD1 (6 bases). Trimming cost V 9 bases and J 8 bases, with 22 bases left between them. Germline V gene sequence: CDR1 MNHNS, CDR2 SASEGT. This CDR3 has 14 amino acids. CDR3 nucleotide sequence: TGTGCCAGTTGGGGGGGGGCCTTCTTTTGGGGCTACACCTTC. Translation gives CASWGGAFFWGYTF.

The table lists this clonotype with a few counts. This chain joins TRBV20-1 and TRBJ2-3; D could derive from TRBD1 or TRBD2 (6 bases each). The CDR3 is 14 amino acids. CDR1 DFQATT and CDR2 SNEGSKA come from the germline V gene (reference sequence). Deletions cut 6 bases from V and 3 bases from J, with 16 bases between. CDR3 DNA sequence: TGCAGTGCCCCCGGGAGAGGGGGAACAGATACGCAGTATTTT. It yields the protein CSAPGRGGTDTQYF.

Concerning this clonotype itself: The junction departs from germline at one end; a sequencing error may be responsible. The CDR3 DNA reads as TGTGCCAGCAGCAACCCGGGGGACAGGGAACAGGATTTT. Translated, it gives CASSNPGDREQDF. This chain links TRBV9 with TRBJ1-3, with TRBD1 identical over 9 bases. This CDR3 spans 13 amino acids. CDR1 is SGDLS and CDR2 is YYNGEE in the germline V gene. The whole variable domain, filled in from reference TRBV9 and TRBJ1-3, reads DSGVTQTPKHLITATGQRVTLRCSPRSGDLSVYWYQQSLDQGLQFLIQYYNGEERAKGNILERFSAQQFPDLHSELNLSSLELGDSALYFCASSNPGDREQDFGEGSWLTVV.

V and J are TRBV10-3 and TRBJ1-5, with 7 bases that match TRBD1. Germline V gives CDR1 ENHRY, CDR2 SYGVKD. The length of the CDR3 is 15 residues. J was trimmed by 3 bases and V by 1 base; bases with no gene match: 3. CDR3 in DNA: TGTGCCATCAGTGAGTGGGGACAGACCAATCAGCCCCAGCATTTT. Translated: CAISEWGQTNQPQHF.

This clonotype came up a few times. CDR3: CSVPGGIPMNTEAFF. The CDR3 DNA reads as TGCAGCGTCCCTGGGGGGATCCCTATGAACACTGAAGCTTTCTTT. This chain joins TRBV29-1 and TRBJ1-1; D is perhaps TRBD1 (5 bases). Looked up from germline, CDR1 is SQVTM and CDR2 is ANQGSEA. V was cut by 6 bases and J by 0 bases, with 17 bases left in between. The CDR3 runs to 15 residues.

J is TRBJ1-4 and V is TRBV30, with D unresolved. The CDR3 loop spans 11 amino acids. In germline, CDR1 is GTSNPN, CDR2 SVGIG (reference sequence). With 1 base removed from V and 12 bases from J, the gap between germline ends came to 9 bases. The CDR3 reads CAWSDSLQLFF. Here the CDR3 DNA reads TGTGCCTGGAGTGACAGTCTACAACTGTTTTTT.

The chain is built from TRBV18 and TRBJ2-7; D perhaps matches TRBD2 (6 bases). V was shortened by 3 bases and J by 5 bases, with 17 bases between the two germline ends. Germline V gene lookup returns CDR1 KGHSH and CDR2 LQKENI. The CDR3 runs to 15 residues. The CDR3 DNA sequence: TGTGCCAGCTCACCGTGGAGAGGCAGGGAGGACGAGCAGTACTTC. This encodes CASSPWRGREDEQYF.

Many counts were recorded for this clonotype. This chain uses TRBV14 with TRBJ2-1; possible D gene TRBD2, 6 bases. V was shortened by 4 bases and J by 9 bases, with 13 bases between the two germline ends. Germline lookup yields CDR1 SGHDN and CDR2 FVKESK. CDR3 length: 13 amino acids. The CDR3 region has the DNA TGTGCCAGCAGCCCCGGGCCAGCGGGTGAGCAGTTCTTC. Protein sequence: CASSPGPAGEQFF.

This clonotype was observed at least ten times. This chain links TRBV6-2 or TRBV6-3 with TRBJ2-5; D remains unclear. The CDR3 sequence is 10 residues long. V was trimmed by 4 bases and J by 7 bases, leaving 4 bases between them. CDR1 and CDR2 (germline): MNHEY, SVGEGT. CDR3 protein: CASSSGTQYF. CDR3 coding DNA: TGTGCCAGCAGTTCTGGGACCCAGTACTTC.

Many counts were recorded for this clonotype. The chain couples TRBV18 to TRBJ2-5; D unclear. This CDR3 comprises 12 residues. Germline V CDR1 and CDR2: KGHSH, LQKENI. The V gene lost 0 bases and the J gene lost 4 bases, with 3 bases spanning the gap. The CDR3 DNA follows: TGTGCCAGCTCACCACCTGGAGAGACCCAGTACTTC. It yields the protein CASSPPGETQYF.

This clonotype was observed a few times. The chain recombines TRBV28 with TRBJ2-3, with unresolved D. CDR3 size: 14 residues. Trimming left V 2 bases short and J 14 bases short, with 20 bases between. Germline CDR1 MDHEN, CDR2 SYDVKM. CDR3 DNA: TGTGCCAGCAGTTTACCTACTGGCAGGCCAATTCTGTATTTT. Translating it yields CASSLPTGRPILYF.

This chain connects TRBV19 to TRBJ2-4; D gene ambiguous. This CDR3 is built from 14 residues. CDR1 is LNHDA and CDR2 is SQIVND in the germline V gene (reference sequence). V was trimmed by 1 base and J by 9 bases, leaving 13 bases between them. DNA of the CDR3: TGTGCCAGTAGTATAGGCATTAGTGGGTTCATTCAGTACTTC. Residues: CASSIGISGFIQYF.

The chain carries TRBV9 and TRBJ2-3; TRBD1 matches 9 bases. V trimming: 5 bases; J trimming: 2 bases; junction bases outside the gene matches: 3. Germline-derived CDR1 and CDR2 are SGDLS and YYNGEE. This CDR3 has 14 residues. Here the CDR3 reads CASSGTGPTDTQYF. The CDR3 DNA is TGTGCCAGCAGTGGGACAGGGCCCACAGATACGCAGTATTTT.

The V call is TRBV7-2, the J call TRBJ2-3; D is possibly TRBD2 (6 bases). Germline V gives CDR1 SGHTA, CDR2 FQGNSA. CDR3 length: 15 amino acids. The germline V and J ends were trimmed by 1 base and 5 bases, with 13 bases remaining between them. In DNA, the CDR3 is TGTGCCAGCAGCTTAGTATCTGGAGCGGGAGATACGCAGTATTTT. Translation: CASSLVSGAGDTQYF.

The chain joins TRBV5-8 to TRBJ1-1, with a possible D match to TRBD1 (5 bases). Germline CDR1 and CDR2: SGHTS and YDEGEE. CDR3 length: 15 amino acids. Trimming removed 2 bases from V and 4 bases from J, with 15 bases in between. The CDR3 loop reads CASSFYGRAGTEAFF. CDR3 nucleotides: TGTGCCAGCAGCTTCTACGGCAGGGCGGGCACTGAAGCTTTCTTT.